Below, one TCR beta chain is given with its context. Its target is not known. There are 16 residues in the CDR3. Germline lookup yields CDR1 MNHEY and CDR2 SVGAGI. J lost 1 base, V lost 4 bases, and 4 bases had no gene match. The donors were members of the validation cohort, which comprised under 150 subjects and was separate from the first cohort of 670 or so subjects. The record originates from a study of cytomegalovirus exposure and HLA in healthy donors. Study-wide context: A later analysis reported the same platform for the 90 to 150 validation repertoires and the 500 to 750 first-cohort repertoires.

Overall study findings and caveats: The investigators catalogued under 200 TCR beta chains as cytomegalovirus-associated. Reported performance of the classifier showed diagnosis of cytomegalovirus status with high specificity and sensitivity.

The table came from immunoSEQ multiplex PCR; TCRdb's copy has only in-frame clones and leaves some out. Of about 130,000 clones listed, roughly 95% were seen once; the top ten hold 1.5% to 2%. This sequence originates from a man aged 18 to 35 in good health and CMV-seronegative. Sequencing was carried out using PBMCs. The gene calls are TRBV6-5 and TRBJ2-7, with 13 bases fitting TRBD2. The CDR3 reads CASSLPGLAGSYEQYF. DNA of the CDR3: TGTGCCAGCAGTTTGCCGGGACTAGCGGGATCCTACGAGCAGTACTTC.